Each of the 18 T cell receptor beta chains below was sequenced from the same sample in a study of cytomegalovirus exposure and HLA in healthy donors. The repertoire was sequenced with immunoSEQ multiplex PCR; TCRdb's copy has only in-frame clones and lacks some. The sample lists 150,000 to 200,000 clones, around nine tenths occurring once. Sequencing input: PBMCs. Receptor source: a woman in her twenties or thirties in good health and CMV-seronegative.

The rearrangement uses TRBV5-6 and TRBJ2-7; 7 positions match TRBD1. The junction had 16 bases not matched to a gene; V was cut back by 3 bases and J by 4 bases. This CDR3 is built from 17 residues. Germline V gene lookup returns CDR1 SGHDT and CDR2 YYEEEE. The DNA for the CDR3 is TGTGCCAGCAGCTCCCCAGAGTTGAGGGGGCTGACGTACGAGCAGTACTTC. Translating gives CASSSPELRGLTYEQYF.

The rearrangement joins TRBV12-5 to TRBJ1-1; D is ambiguous. CDR1 is LGHNT, CDR2 FRNRAP, per germline. Between the trimmed V and J ends, which lost 3 bases and 6 bases, there was a span of 5 bases. The CDR3 is 11 residues long. As DNA, the CDR3 is TGTGCTAGTGGTTTTGGAGCTGAAGCTTTCTTT. Amino acids: CASGFGAEAFF.

This clone was seen once. The rearrangement links TRBV5-6 to TRBJ1-3; D unclear. V was clipped by 1 base and J by 0 bases, with 14 bases between them. Looked up from germline, CDR1 is SGHDT and CDR2 is YYEEEE. The CDR3 spans 17 residues. The CDR3 nucleotides read TGTGCCAGCAGCTTGTTTCAGGTGGGGAGCTCTGGAAACACCATATATTTT. It is translated as CASSLFQVGSSGNTIYF.

V gene TRBV4-2 combines with J gene TRBJ2-1, with TRBD2 as a possible D gene (7 bases). Germline CDR1 reads LGHNA; CDR2 reads YNFKEQ. V lost 0 bases to trimming and J lost 5 bases, with 11 bases between them. This CDR3 comprises 15 residues. In nucleotides, the CDR3 is TGTGCCAGCAGCCAAGAGCGGGGGCAAGACAATGAGCAGTTCTTC. Protein: CASSQERGQDNEQFF.

The count of this clone is one. The chain is built from TRBV5-1 and TRBJ1-6; D unresolved. The ends were cut back, 3 bases at V and 1 base at J, with 5 bases in the middle. The V gene's germline CDR1 is SGHRS and CDR2 YFSETQ. This CDR3 is built from 14 residues. The CDR3 loop reads CASSSGSYNSPLHF. The CDR3 DNA reads TGCGCCAGCAGCTCGGGGTCCTATAATTCACCCCTCCACTTT.

This chain connects TRBV19 to TRBJ2-7; 7 bases are a match to TRBD1. The V and J ends lost 6 bases and 0 bases, in that order; junction bases with no gene match: 8. CDR3 length: 15 residues. Germline assignment: CDR1 LNHDA and CDR2 SQIVND (reference sequence). The CDR3 DNA reads as TGTGCCAGTAGCAGAGGGACAGCAAGCTCCTACGAGCAGTACTTC. It is translated as CASSRGTASSYEQYF.

The V gene is TRBV6-6, the J gene TRBJ1-1; D not resolved. The CDR3 consists of 11 residues. Looked up from germline, CDR1 is MNHNY and CDR2 is SVGAGI (reference sequence). With 6 bases removed from V and 4 bases from J, the gap between germline ends came to 6 bases. CDR3 sequence (DNA): TGTGCCAGCAGCCTTCTCACTGAAGCTTTCTTT. Translation: CASSLLTEAFF.

V usage is TRBV29-1 and J usage is TRBJ1-2; D might be TRBD1 (6 bases). The CDR3 is made up of 14 amino acids. Germline CDR1 reads SQVTM; CDR2 reads ANQGSEA. With 2 bases removed from V and 6 bases from J, the gap between germline ends came to 16 bases. Here the CDR3 reads CSVEPSGGGHGYTF. DNA of the CDR3: TGCAGCGTTGAACCCTCAGGCGGGGGGCATGGCTACACCTTC.

The chain employs TRBV7-2 and TRBJ1-3; D not resolved. Germline assignment: CDR1 SGHTA and CDR2 FQGNSA. The CDR3 is 16 amino acids. V lost 1 base and J lost 8, with 18 bases in between. The CDR3 protein is CASSLELGSGYYTIYF. The CDR3 DNA sequence: TGTGCCAGCAGCTTAGAACTGGGTTCGGGATACTACACCATATATTTT.

This clone was counted between two and nine times. V usage is TRBV6-1 and J usage is TRBJ2-3; tentative D call: TRBD2 (7 bases). From germline, CDR1 is MNHNS and CDR2 SASEGT. V was shortened by 4 bases and J by 2 bases, with 16 bases between the two germline ends. The CDR3 sequence is 16 residues long. The DNA of the CDR3 is TGTGCCAGCAGTGTCGGAGGTGGGGGGGCCACAGATACGCAGTATTTT. Translated, it gives CASSVGGGGATDTQYF.

This sequence joins TRBV2 and TRBJ1-2, with TRBD1 identical over 9 bases. The CDR3 is made up of 17 amino acids. Germline assignment: CDR1 SNHLY and CDR2 FYNNEI. J lost 5 bases, V lost 2 bases, and 12 bases had no gene match. DNA of the CDR3: TGTGCCAGCAGTGAATTTCTCCGGGGACAGGGTGGTTATGGCTACACCTTC. Protein: CASSEFLRGQGGYGYTF.

This clone was picked up a small number of times. The chain is built from TRBV7-9 and TRBJ2-1, with D unresolved. The germline V gene encodes CDR1 SEHNR and CDR2 FQNEAQ (reference sequence). This CDR3 is 16 amino acids long. V dropped 2 bases and J dropped 8 bases, with 19 bases sitting between them. CDR3 DNA: TGTGCCAGCAGCTTATTAACCCGGCGCAGGTCCCATGAGCAGTTCTTC. Translated, it gives CASSLLTRRRSHEQFF.

The chain uses TRBV5-1 and TRBJ1-1; no clear D. The germline V gene encodes CDR1 SGHRS and CDR2 YFSETQ. Trimming cost V 0 bases and J 5 bases, with 17 bases left between them. The CDR3 has 16 residues. CDR3 sequence reads: CASSLVMVSGRTEAFF. DNA for the CDR3: TGCGCCAGCAGCTTGGTAATGGTCTCTGGGAGGACTGAAGCTTTCTTT.

This chain links TRBV2 with TRBJ2-1; D is unclear. In germline, CDR1 is SNHLY, CDR2 FYNNEI. This CDR3 comprises 11 residues. V was shortened by 1 base and J by 10 bases, with 5 bases between the two germline ends. The CDR3 DNA reads TGTGCCAGCAGTGAAGGGCGGGAGCAGTTCTTC. It specifies CASSEGREQFF.

This chain joins TRBV7-2 and TRBJ1-5; 9 bases agree with TRBD1. The junction had 10 bases not matched to a gene; V was cut back by 3 bases and J by 7 bases. The CDR3 is made up of 16 amino acids. Germline CDR1 and CDR2: SGHTA and FQGNSA. CDR3 loop: CASSFTGTGTGQPQHF. CDR3 in DNA: TGTGCCAGCAGCTTTACCGGGACAGGGACGGGCCAGCCCCAGCATTTT.

The rearrangement joins TRBV9 to TRBJ2-3; 8 bases are shared with TRBD1. Losses at the gene ends were 0 bases for V and 2 bases for J; bases not matched to a gene: 8. In germline, CDR1 is SGDLS, CDR2 YYNGEE. There are 17 residues in the CDR3. The CDR3 loop reads CASSVAGSGGVTDTQYF. The DNA of the CDR3 is TGTGCCAGCAGCGTAGCGGGTTCAGGGGGCGTCACAGATACGCAGTATTTT.

V gene TRBV6-5 combines with J gene TRBJ2-5, with 10 positions matching TRBD2. Looked up from germline, CDR1 is MNHEY and CDR2 is SVGAGI. The J segment lost 1 base and the V segment lost 7 bases, leaving 6 bases of the junction unmatched. The CDR3 is 15 residues long. CDR3 coding DNA: TGTGCCAGCAACCCTACTAGCGGGGTCCAAGAGACCCAGTACTTC. This gives the protein CASNPTSGVQETQYF.

This clone showed up just a few times. The chain recombines TRBV6-5 with TRBJ1-6; possible D gene TRBD1, 5 bases. Trimming stripped 5 bases from V and 9 bases from J, with 11 bases between. Germline values: CDR1 MNHEY, CDR2 SVGAGI. CDR3 length: 13 amino acids. DNA of the CDR3: TGTGCCAGCAGTCGCGGGGGGAGTTCACCCCTCCACTTT. This sequence encodes CASSRGGSSPLHF.